This record concerns one T cell receptor (beta chain) sequence. This clonotype occurred a few times. Its target antigen remains unknown. One base away there is no much larger clone; base qualities are not given. The intended sense of this specimen's treatment or condition label: live attenuated yellow fever vaccine strain. A standard Ficoll-Paque protocol was used to isolate PBMCs from peripheral blood. Dynabeads CD4 and CD8 positive selection kits were used to isolate CD4 and CD8 T-cell fractions. RNA was extracted with TriZol from bulk PBMCs, CD4 and CD8 fractions, and dextramer-positive and dextramer-negative fractions. The germline V gene (reference sequence) supplies CDR1 DFQATT and CDR2 SNEGSKA. Including cysteine and phenylalanine, the CDR3 has 15 amino acids. CDR3 DNA is the only sequence kept; it has 45 bases, read in frame from the first base. The trim is 2 bases for V and 2 bases for J, with a gap of 14 bases between the germline ends.

The data belong to a study of T cells after yellow fever vaccination (dated by TCRdb to between 2018 and 2021). With regard to the full study: The SMART-Seq v4 Ultra Low Input RNA kit was used to prepare libraries from fractions with low cell numbers. Bulk TCR alpha and beta repertoires were sequenced longitudinally to track T-cell clones before and after primary and booster YFV17D yellow fever vaccination. Blood was drawn at multiple timepoints before and after primary and secondary immunization, with bulk PBMC replicates and cell subsets isolated. Two healthy male donors made up the cohort, one aged 18 to 30 years and the other aged 30 to 40 years. Results and caveats for the whole study, not just this receptor: Compared with the primary T-cell response, the secondary T-cell response was faster but weaker, reaching its peak on day 5 rather than on day 15. Most clones expanded after primary vaccination were re-detected after the booster (about 96% of CD4 and about 88% of CD8), suggesting broad memory maintenance. Because abundant contaminating clonotypes from the bulk population could be contained in FACS-sorted repertoires, computational filtering was required. Because only two donors were included in the study, the extent to which the findings can be generalized is limited. A small share of clonotypes occurred in both CD4 and CD8 compartments, likely arising from convergent recombination.

TCR cDNA was synthesized by 5'RACE template switching, through which a universal primer site and unique molecular identifiers were introduced. cDNA synthesis was primed from both the TCR alpha and TCR beta constant segments. Two PCR steps were used to amplify libraries, with sample barcodes and sequencing adapters being added in the second step. Libraries were sequenced on Illumina HiSeq 2500 (2x100 bp) or NovaSeq (2x150 bp). On the study's bioinformatics: MIGEC handled demultiplexing of reads and collapsing into UMI consensus sequences, while MiXCR performed V(D)J alignment. Clonotypes responding to the vaccine were identified with edgeR on replicate PBMC samples, with the criteria of FDR below 0.01 and a log2 fold change above 5 up to day 15. Bulk clonotypes were assigned CD4 or CD8 identity according to which sequenced CD4 or CD8 repertoire held them at higher abundance. TCRdb reprocessed the public reads (quality trimming at Q25 with fastp, clone calling with MiXCR) and kept in-frame beta chains. Entries are consolidated by CDR3 protein sequence, retaining the most common genes and DNA. These V and J calls derive from TCRdb rather than the authors' analysis. Across this sample there are 250,000 or so distinct CDR3 sequences, with approximately 6.7% seen only once. Roughly 1% of the sample is in the top ten clones.

The TCR sequence derives from a man aged 25 to 40 who received the YFV17D yellow fever vaccine. The V and J genes are TRBV20-1 and TRBJ2-3, with no confidently assigned D gene. The sequencing used CD4+ T cells sorted from PBMCs, collected on the day of the yellow fever booster vaccination. The bases are TGCAGTGCTAGATCCGGTCGGCAGAACACAGATACGCAGTATTTT. Its protein reads: CSARSGRQNTDTQYF.